The sequence of this TCR beta chain was determined in a study of T cells in Graves' hyperthyroidism and ophthalmopathy. The V end lost 2 bases, the J end lost 1 base, and 10 bases lay between the germline ends. There are 15 residues in the CDR3. The V gene's germline CDR1 is SGHTA and CDR2 FQGTGA. Researchers amplified the TCR beta CDR3 regions from RNA transcripts. Initially, a first-round RT-PCR of the TCR CDR3 employed the HTBI primer set. MiXCR, run by TCRdb on the multiplex PCR reads, gives a single entry per CDR3 protein. In the table there are roughly 280,000 distinct CDR3 sequences, about 20% of which are singletons. Study results and limitations: A model of 13 V-J features distinguished ophthalmopathy from stable hyperthyroidism.

A roughly 10 ml volume of fresh peripheral blood provided the PBMCs. At least ten counts were recorded for this clonotype. Its antigen is undetermined. The sequencing sample was made of blood. The chain has TRBV7-3 and TRBJ2-3; D remains unclear. The source is a man in his thirties or forties with Graves' ophthalmopathy. In nucleotides, the CDR3 is TGTGCCAGCAGCTTATTTCCCCCAGGCACAGATACGCAGTATTTT. The encoded protein is CASSLFPPGTDTQYF.